This TCR beta chain was captured by sequencing in a study of T cells after yellow fever vaccination. This CDR3 contains 13 residues. Per the germline V gene, CDR1 is MRHNA and CDR2 is SNTAGT. Deletions cut 3 bases from V and 2 bases from J, with 5 bases between. In its sample, this clonotype was seen many times. MiXCR, applied by TCRdb to the 5' RACE reads, yields one record per CDR3 protein. The sample includes 120,000 or so distinct CDR3 sequences, 15% seen only once; the top ten take about 42%. The sample here was CD8+ T cells sorted from PBMCs, taken 5 days after the yellow fever booster vaccination. The sequence came from a man aged 18-30 years who received the YFV17D yellow fever vaccine. The chain employs TRBV6-4 and TRBJ2-1, with D perhaps TRBD1 (5 bases). The DNA of the CDR3 is TGTGCCAGCAGTGAGGACACCTACAATGAGCAGTTCTTC. It codes for CASSEDTYNEQFF.